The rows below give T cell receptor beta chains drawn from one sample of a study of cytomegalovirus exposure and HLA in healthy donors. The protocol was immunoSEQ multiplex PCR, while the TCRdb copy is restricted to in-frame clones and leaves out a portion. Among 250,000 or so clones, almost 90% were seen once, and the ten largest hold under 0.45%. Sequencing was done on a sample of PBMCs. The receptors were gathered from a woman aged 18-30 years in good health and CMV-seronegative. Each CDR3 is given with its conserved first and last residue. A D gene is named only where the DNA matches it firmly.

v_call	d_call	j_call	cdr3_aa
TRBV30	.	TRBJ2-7	CAWRDRFYEQYF
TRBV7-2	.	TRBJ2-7	CASSQWGTGTYEQYF
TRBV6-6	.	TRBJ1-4	CASSSAEGRRNEKLFF
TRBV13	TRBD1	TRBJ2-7	CASSLGDRGRSEQYF
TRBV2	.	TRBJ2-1	CASSFSGEQFF
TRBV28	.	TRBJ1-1	CASSLPGQGRSEAFF
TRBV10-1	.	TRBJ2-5	CASSDSETQYF
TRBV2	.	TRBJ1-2	CASSRGSDRRGYTF
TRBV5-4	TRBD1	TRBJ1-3	CASSPGQVSGNTIYF
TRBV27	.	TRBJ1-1	CASRTGTVEAFF
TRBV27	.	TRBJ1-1	CASSLTANTEAFF
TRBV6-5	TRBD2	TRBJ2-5	CASRERGAVWETQYF
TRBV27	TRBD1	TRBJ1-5	CASSLYGTGWQPQHF
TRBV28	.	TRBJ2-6	CASMEGGTGANVLTF
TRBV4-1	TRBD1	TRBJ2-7	CASSQPEGRGTRSEQYF
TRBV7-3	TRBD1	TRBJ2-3	CASSVTQGATQYF
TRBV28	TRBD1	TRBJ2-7	CASSLPGQGRHEQYF
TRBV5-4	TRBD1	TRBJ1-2	CASSDRRQGADGYTF
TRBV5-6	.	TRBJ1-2	CASSLASYGYTF
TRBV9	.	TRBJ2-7	CASSVDGSSYEQYF
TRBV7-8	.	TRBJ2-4	CASSARGPQAKNIQYF
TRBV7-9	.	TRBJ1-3	CASRKQSSGNTIYF
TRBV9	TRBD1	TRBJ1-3	CASSVLAGGSGNTIYF
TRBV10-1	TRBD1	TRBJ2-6	CASSAGTVSGANVLTF
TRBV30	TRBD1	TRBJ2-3	CAWKRQGFTDTQYF
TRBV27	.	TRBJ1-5	CASSFSSRGFLPQHF
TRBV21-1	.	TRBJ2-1	CASSKETVRDYNEQFF
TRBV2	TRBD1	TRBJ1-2	CASGQGSHGYTF
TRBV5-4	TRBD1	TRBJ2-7	CASSGGQGSSYEQYF
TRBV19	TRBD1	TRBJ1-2	CASSTPDRGLFGYTF
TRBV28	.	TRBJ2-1	CASPPGGDRAFNEQFF
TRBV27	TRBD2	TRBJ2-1	CASSLNRGSGGSYNEQFF
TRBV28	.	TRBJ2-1	CASSLVGAENEQFF
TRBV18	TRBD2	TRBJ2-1	CASSPGGLAGNEQFF
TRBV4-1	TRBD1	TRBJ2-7	CASSQYRDRTYEQYF
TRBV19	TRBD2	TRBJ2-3	CASSIDPSGGLIDTQYF
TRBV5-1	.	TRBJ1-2	CASRSTPGGDYGYTF
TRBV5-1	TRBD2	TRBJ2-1	CASRSPGAGLAGGSSYNEQFF
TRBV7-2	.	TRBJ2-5	CASSDSRETQYF
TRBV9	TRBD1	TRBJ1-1	CASSPSSGGLNTEAFF
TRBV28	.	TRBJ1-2	CACSAPGSGYTF
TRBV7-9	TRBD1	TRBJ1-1	CASSLGQVVSEAFF
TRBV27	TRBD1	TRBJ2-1	CASSPAGGQVYNEQFF
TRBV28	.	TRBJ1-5	CASSIVNQPQHF
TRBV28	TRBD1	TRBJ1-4	CASRLTGEGEKLFF
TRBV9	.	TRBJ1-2	CASSVASWDWSYGYTF